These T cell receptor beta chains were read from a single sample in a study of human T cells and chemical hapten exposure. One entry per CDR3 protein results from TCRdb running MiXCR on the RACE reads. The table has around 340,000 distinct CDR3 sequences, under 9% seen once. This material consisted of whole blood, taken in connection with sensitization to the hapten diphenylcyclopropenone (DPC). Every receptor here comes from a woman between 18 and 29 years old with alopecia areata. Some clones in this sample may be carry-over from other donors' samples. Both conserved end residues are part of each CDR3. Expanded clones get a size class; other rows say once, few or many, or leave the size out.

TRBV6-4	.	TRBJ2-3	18	CASSVFGNTGAGTDTQYF
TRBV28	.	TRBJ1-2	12	CASSLAAYGYTF
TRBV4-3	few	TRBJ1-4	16	CASSQRYGTGLEKLFF
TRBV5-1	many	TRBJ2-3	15	CASSHTGGEADTQYF
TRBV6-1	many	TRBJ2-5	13	CASESRGMETQYF
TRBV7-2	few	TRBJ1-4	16	CASRPGQGTGREKLFF
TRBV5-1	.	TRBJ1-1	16	CTSSLGQGALDTEAFF
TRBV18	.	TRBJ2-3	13	CASSPPEGDTQYF
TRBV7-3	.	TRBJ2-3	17	CASSLTGPLGGTDTQYF
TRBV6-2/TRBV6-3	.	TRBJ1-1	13	CASLDRMNTEAFF
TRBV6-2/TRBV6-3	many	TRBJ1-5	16	CASDSATGSSNQPQHF
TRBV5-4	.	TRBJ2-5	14	CASSITTRDPREYF
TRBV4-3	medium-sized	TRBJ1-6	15	CASSQTGDYNSPLHF
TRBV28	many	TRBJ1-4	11	CASSLGLSLFF
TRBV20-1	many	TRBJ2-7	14	CSALRGLADYEQYF
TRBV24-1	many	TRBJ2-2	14	CATSASSNTGELFF
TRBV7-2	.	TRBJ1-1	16	CASSRLISTLNTEAFF
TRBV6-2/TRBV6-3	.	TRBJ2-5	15	CASNDGTSGEETQYF
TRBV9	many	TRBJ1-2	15	CASSVDGTVNYGYTF
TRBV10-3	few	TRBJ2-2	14	CALQRTENTGELFF
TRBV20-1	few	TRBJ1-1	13	CSAKDLANTEAFF
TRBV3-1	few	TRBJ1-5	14	CASSQEAPLGPQHF
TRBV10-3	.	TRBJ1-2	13	CAISQGADYGYTF
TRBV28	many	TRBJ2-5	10	CATRGETQYF
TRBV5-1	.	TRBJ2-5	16	CASSWPTGSGGETQYF
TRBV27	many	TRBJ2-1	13	CASSFLGGNEQFF
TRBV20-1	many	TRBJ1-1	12	CSARGGGTEAFF
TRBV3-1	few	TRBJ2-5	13	CASSLTMSETQYF
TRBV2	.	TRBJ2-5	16	CASSEAGTALQETQYF
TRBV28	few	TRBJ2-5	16	CASSSLAGAITETQYF
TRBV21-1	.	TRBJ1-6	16	CASSKGQGQNNSPLHF
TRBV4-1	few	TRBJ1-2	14	CASSQVSADYGYTF
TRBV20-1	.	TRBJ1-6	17	CSARDKGRRGYNSPLHF
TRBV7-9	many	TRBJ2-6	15	CASSLGVSGANVLTF
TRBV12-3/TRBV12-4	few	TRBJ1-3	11	CASSNGNTIYF
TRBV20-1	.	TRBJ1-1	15	CSARNPRDQNTEAFF
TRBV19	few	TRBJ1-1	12	CASKFRGTEAFF
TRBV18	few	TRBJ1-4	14	CASSLDRSREKLFF
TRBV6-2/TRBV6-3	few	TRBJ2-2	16	CAGRRSGETSEGELFF
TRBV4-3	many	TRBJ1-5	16	CASSPEWGGSNQPQHF
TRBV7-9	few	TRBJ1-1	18	CASSLYPSRQGFNTEAFF